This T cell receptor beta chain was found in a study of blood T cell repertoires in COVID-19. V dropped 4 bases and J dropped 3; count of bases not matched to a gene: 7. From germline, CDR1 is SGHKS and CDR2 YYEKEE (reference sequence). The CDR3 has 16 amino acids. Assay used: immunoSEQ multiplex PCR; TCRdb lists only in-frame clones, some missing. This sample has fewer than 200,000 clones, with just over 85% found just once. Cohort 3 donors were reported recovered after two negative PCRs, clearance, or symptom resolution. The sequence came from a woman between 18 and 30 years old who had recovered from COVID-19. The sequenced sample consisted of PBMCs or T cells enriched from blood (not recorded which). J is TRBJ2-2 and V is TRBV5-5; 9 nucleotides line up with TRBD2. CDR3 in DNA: TGTGCCAGCAGCCACGGGACTAGCAGCTACACCGGGGAGCTGTTTTTT. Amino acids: CASSHGTSSYTGELFF.